Following are 17 T cell receptor beta chains from one sample sequenced in a study of cytomegalovirus exposure and HLA in healthy donors. 60 Vbeta and 13 Jbeta primers were used in PCR. Libraries were prepared by immunoSEQ multiplex PCR; TCRdb keeps only in-frame clonotypes and omits some of them. This sample has 70,000 to 95,000 clones, with roughly 80% found just once. The sequenced sample was PBMCs. These receptors all stem from a man aged 35 to 55 in good health and CMV-seronegative.

The rearrangement links TRBV5-1 to TRBJ1-2; 7 nucleotides line up with TRBD1. Germline V gene lookup returns CDR1 SGHRS and CDR2 YFSETQ. The CDR3 sequence is 15 residues long. V trimming: 3 bases; J trimming: 0 bases; junction bases outside the gene matches: 5. This CDR3 reads CASSSQGWTNYGYTF. Here the CDR3 DNA reads TGCGCCAGCAGCTCACAGGGGTGGACTAACTATGGCTACACCTTC.

The chain couples TRBV20-1 to TRBJ1-4, with D uncertain. The ends were cut back, 5 bases at V and 14 bases at J, with 15 bases in the middle. Germline loops: CDR1 DFQATT, CDR2 SNEGSKA (reference sequence). The CDR3 spans 11 residues. The CDR3 DNA reads TGCAGTGCTCCCTCAGGCAAGATGCTGTTTTTT. This gives the protein CSAPSGKMLFF.

CDR3 nucleotide sequence: TGTGCCAGCAGCACCAAAGGTGGGCACGAGCAGTACTTC. Residues: CASSTKGGHEQYF. The chain is built from TRBV7-3 and TRBJ2-5; D is unresolved. Near its end, the DNA agrees better with TRBJ2-7, so the J call may be wrong. The germline CDR1 and CDR2 sequences are SGHTA and FQGTGA. The CDR3 is made up of 13 amino acids.

The gene calls are TRBV5-1 and TRBJ2-1; 7 positions match TRBD1. Germline lookup yields CDR1 SGHRS and CDR2 YFSETQ. The CDR3 loop spans 15 amino acids. V lost 4 bases and J lost 4; bases outside the gene matches: 8. The CDR3 nucleotides read TGCGCCAGCAGCCGAGCCGGGACAGAATACAATGAGCAGTTCTTC. Its protein product is CASSRAGTEYNEQFF.

The chain recombines TRBV5-1 with TRBJ2-2; D may be TRBD2 (5 bases). CDR3 size: 15 residues. Germline loops: CDR1 SGHRS, CDR2 YFSETQ. V was pared by 0 bases and J by 5 bases, with 11 bases between. The chain's CDR3 is CASSLVSSWTGELFF. In DNA form, the CDR3 reads TGCGCCAGCAGCTTGGTATCTAGCTGGACCGGGGAGCTGTTTTTT.

The V and J genes are TRBV7-9 and TRBJ1-1; 9 bases are a match to TRBD1. V trimming: 1 base; J trimming: 5 bases; junction bases outside the gene matches: 8. The CDR3 spans 16 residues. Per the germline V gene, CDR1 is SEHNR and CDR2 is FQNEAQ (reference sequence). CDR3 sequence reads: CASSLGGQGIGTEAFF. The CDR3 DNA is TGTGCCAGCAGCTTAGGGGGACAGGGTATAGGTACTGAAGCTTTCTTT.

The rearrangement links TRBV10-3 to TRBJ2-5, with no clear D. Judging by the DNA end, TRBJ2-7 fits better; the J call may be wrong. This CDR3 comprises 12 residues. The germline gives CDR1 ENHRY, CDR2 SYGVKD. CDR3 sequence (DNA): TGTGCCATCAGTGAGAACGACTACGAGCAGTACTTC. Residues: CAISENDYEQYF.

The chain has TRBV5-4 and TRBJ2-3; 13 bases agree with TRBD2. CDR3 size: 18 residues. Germline trimming cut 4 bases from V and 0 bases from J; bases unmatched to any gene: 8. In germline, CDR1 is SGHNT, CDR2 YYREEE (reference sequence). Here the CDR3 reads CASSPTSGRAPSTDTQYF. CDR3 coding DNA: TGTGCCAGCAGCCCAACTAGCGGGAGGGCCCCTAGCACAGATACGCAGTATTTT.

The rearrangement joins TRBV7-3 to TRBJ1-4, with 8 bases lining up with TRBD1. The germline V gene encodes CDR1 SGHTA and CDR2 FQGTGA. CDR3 length: 15 residues. V was pared by 6 bases and J by 3 bases, with 6 bases of the junction left unmatched. CDR3 residues: CASSRQGAANEKLFF. CDR3 coding DNA: TGTGCCAGCAGTCGTCAGGGGGCAGCTAATGAAAAACTGTTTTTT.

This clone was observed at least ten times. This chain joins TRBV30 and TRBJ1-4, with a possible D match to TRBD1 (6 bases). Per the germline V gene, CDR1 is GTSNPN and CDR2 is SVGIG (reference sequence). Trimming left V 4 bases short and J 8 bases short, with 14 bases between. The CDR3 length is 13 residues. CDR3 nucleotides: TGTGCCTGGAATCCGGGGACATTGGAAAAACTGTTTTTT. This sequence encodes CAWNPGTLEKLFF.

Here the CDR3 DNA reads TGCGCCAGCAGCACCCAGGGAGGGGCACCTGGCTACACCTTC. This gives the protein CASSTQGGAPGYTF. The chain combines TRBV5-1 with TRBJ1-2; D is possibly TRBD1 (5 bases). CDR3 length: 14 amino acids. Deletions cut 4 bases from V and 7 bases from J, with 17 bases between. The germline V gene encodes CDR1 SGHRS and CDR2 YFSETQ.

The gene calls are TRBV5-1 and TRBJ1-3, with TRBD1 matching over 7 bases. Germline CDR1 and CDR2: SGHRS and YFSETQ. Losses at the gene ends were 5 bases for V and 0 bases for J; bases not matched to a gene: 5. There are 15 residues in the CDR3. CDR3: CASSSRTGSGNTIYF. Here the CDR3 DNA reads TGCGCCAGCAGTTCACGGACAGGCTCTGGAAACACCATATATTTT.

This clone was detected only a few times. An end of the junction differs from the germline gene, which may be a read error. The CDR3 is CSSSLRAGGLGTRSDGYTF. CDR3 nucleotides: TGTTCCAGCAGTCTCAGGGCGGGGGGTCTCGGGACAAGGTCGGATGGCTACACCTTC. The rearrangement uses TRBV7-9 and TRBJ1-2; tentatively, D is TRBD1 (6 bases). The germline V gene encodes CDR1 SEHNR and CDR2 FQNEAQ (reference sequence). The CDR3 consists of 19 residues.

CDR3 DNA sequence: TGTGCCAGCAGTGAGACAGGGGAGCAGCCCCAGCATTTT. Translation: CASSETGEQPQHF. V usage is TRBV2 and J usage is TRBJ1-5, with TRBD1 identical over 8 bases. The germline V gene encodes CDR1 SNHLY and CDR2 FYNNEI. The CDR3 is made up of 13 amino acids. J was trimmed by 7 bases and V by 3 bases; bases with no gene match: 2.

J is TRBJ2-3 and V is TRBV5-1; 8 bases map to TRBD1. The CDR3 loop spans 15 amino acids. Germline values: CDR1 SGHRS, CDR2 YFSETQ. The ends lost 4 bases at V and 4 bases at J; junction bases unmatched: 8. Here the CDR3 DNA reads TGCGCCAGCAGCCCCGGACAGGGATGGTCAGATACGCAGTATTTT. Encoded protein: CASSPGQGWSDTQYF.

This clone occurred once. V and J are TRBV19 and TRBJ1-1, with a possible D match to TRBD1 (5 bases). V gave up 4 bases and J gave up 1 base, with 13 bases separating them. The CDR3 runs to 15 residues. Germline assignment: CDR1 LNHDA and CDR2 SQIVND (reference sequence). As DNA, the CDR3 is TGTGCCAGTAGTACTGCGGGACGGACGAACACTGAAGCTTTCTTT. This codes for CASSTAGRTNTEAFF. Filled out from reference TRBV19 and TRBJ1-1, the complete variable domain reads DGGITQSPKYLFRKEGQNVTLSCEQNLNHDAMYWYRQDPGQGLRLIYYSQIVNDFQKGDIAEGYSVSREKKESFPLTVTSAQKNPTAFYLCASSTAGRTNTEAFFGQGTRLTVV.

This chain uses TRBV5-6 with TRBJ1-5; D possibly corresponds to TRBD1 (6 bases). CDR3 length: 16 amino acids. Germline CDR1 reads SGHDT; CDR2 reads YYEEEE. Trimming took 0 bases from V and 6 from J, leaving 16 bases between them. CDR3 bases: TGTGCCAGCAGCTTGGCCAAGGGGGATCATCGTCAGCCCCAGCATTTT. It is translated as CASSLAKGDHRQPQHF. Using reference TRBV5-6 and TRBJ1-5 for the parts outside the CDR3, the full variable domain is DAGVTQSPTHLIKTRGQQVTLRCSPKSGHDTVSWYQQALGQGPQFIFQYYEEEERQRGNFPDRFSGHQFPNYSSELNVNALLLGDSALYLCASSLAKGDHRQPQHFGDGTRLSIL.